Sequencing of this TCR beta chain was carried out in a study of vaccination and CD4 T cells after COVID-19. CDR3 length: 17 residues. Trimming at V came to 8 bases and at J to 3 bases, leaving 13 bases not matched to a gene. CDR1 and CDR2 (germline): LNHDA, SQIVND (reference sequence). The treatment: approximately 11-day PBMC culture with coronavirus spike peptide pools or control peptides (ViraFEST assay). Using peptide pools, antigen-specific T cells were expanded in ViraFEST before TCRs were sequenced. On this clonotype: What it recognizes is unknown.

Cultured CD4+ T cell DNA underwent sequencing with the Oncomine TCR Beta short-read assay. MiXCR, applied by TCRdb to the PCR reads, yields one record per CDR3 protein. Of some 11,000 distinct CDR3 sequences listed, 77% are singletons. The source material was CD4+ T cells from blood, cultured in vitro. V is TRBV19 and J is TRBJ1-5, with 10 positions matching TRBD1. This TCR derives from a human donor who had recovered from COVID-19. The CDR3, as DNA: TGTGCCAGTGTCCAAAGGGTCGGGACAGGGGACAATCAGCCCCAGCATTTT. It yields the protein CASVQRVGTGDNQPQHF.